This T cell receptor beta chain was captured in a study of blood T cell repertoires in COVID-19. The CDR3 loop spans 14 amino acids. V lost 4 bases and J 1 base, leaving 10 bases between the germline ends. From germline, CDR1 is SNHLY and CDR2 FYNNEI. Produced via immunoSEQ multiplex PCR; TCRdb's table is partial and in-frame only. The sample shows about 73,000 clones, 89% of them seen only once. The rearrangement joins TRBV2 to TRBJ1-1; D gene unclear. This receptor was obtained from an elderly man with acute or convalescent COVID-19. Sequences were obtained from peripheral blood. The chain's CDR3 is CASSAITANTEAFF. The DNA of the CDR3 is TGTGCCAGCAGTGCGATTACAGCGAACACTGAAGCTTTCTTT.